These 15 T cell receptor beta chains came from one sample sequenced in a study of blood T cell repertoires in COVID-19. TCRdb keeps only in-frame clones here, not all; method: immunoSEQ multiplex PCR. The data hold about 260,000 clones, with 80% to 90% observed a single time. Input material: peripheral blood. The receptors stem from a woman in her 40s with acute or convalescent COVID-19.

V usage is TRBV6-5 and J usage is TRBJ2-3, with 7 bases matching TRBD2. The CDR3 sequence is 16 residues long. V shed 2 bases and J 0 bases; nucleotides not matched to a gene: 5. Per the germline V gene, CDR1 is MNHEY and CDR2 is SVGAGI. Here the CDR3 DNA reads TGTGCCAGCAGTTACCGTAACGGGGGGAGCACAGATACGCAGTATTTT. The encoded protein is CASSYRNGGSTDTQYF.

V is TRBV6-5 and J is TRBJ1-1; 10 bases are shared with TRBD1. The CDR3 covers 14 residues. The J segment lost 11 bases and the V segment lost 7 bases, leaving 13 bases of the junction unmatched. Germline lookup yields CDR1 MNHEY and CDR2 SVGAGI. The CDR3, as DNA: TGTGCCAGCACTGTTATGGGACAGGGGTTCCGGGCTTTCTTT. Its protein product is CASTVMGQGFRAFF.

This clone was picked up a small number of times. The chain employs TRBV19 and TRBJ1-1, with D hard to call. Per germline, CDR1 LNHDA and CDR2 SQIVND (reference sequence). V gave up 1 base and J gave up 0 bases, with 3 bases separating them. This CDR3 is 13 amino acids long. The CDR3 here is CASSIAVNTEAFF. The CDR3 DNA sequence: TGTGCCAGTAGTATAGCTGTGAACACTGAAGCTTTCTTT.

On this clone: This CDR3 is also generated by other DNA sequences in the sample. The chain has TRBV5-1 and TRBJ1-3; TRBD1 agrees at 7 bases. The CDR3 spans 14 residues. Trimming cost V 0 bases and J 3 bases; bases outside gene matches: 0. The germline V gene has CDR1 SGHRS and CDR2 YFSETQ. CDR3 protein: CASSLGDSGNTIYF. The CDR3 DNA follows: TGCGCCAGCAGCTTGGGGGACAGTGGAAACACCATATATTTT.

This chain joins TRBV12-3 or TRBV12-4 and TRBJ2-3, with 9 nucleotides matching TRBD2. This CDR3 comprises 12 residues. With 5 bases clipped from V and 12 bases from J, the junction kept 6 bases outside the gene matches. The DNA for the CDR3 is TGTGCCAGCAGTCCGACCGGGACTAGCCAGTATTTT. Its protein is CASSPTGTSQYF.

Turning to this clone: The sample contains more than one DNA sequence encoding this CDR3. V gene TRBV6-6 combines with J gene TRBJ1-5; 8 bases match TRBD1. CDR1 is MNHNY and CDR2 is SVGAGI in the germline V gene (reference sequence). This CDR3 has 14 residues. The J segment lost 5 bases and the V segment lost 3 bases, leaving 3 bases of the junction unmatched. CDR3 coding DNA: TGTGCCAGCAGTTATGGACAGGGAGATCAGCCCCAGCATTTT. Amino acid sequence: CASSYGQGDQPQHF.

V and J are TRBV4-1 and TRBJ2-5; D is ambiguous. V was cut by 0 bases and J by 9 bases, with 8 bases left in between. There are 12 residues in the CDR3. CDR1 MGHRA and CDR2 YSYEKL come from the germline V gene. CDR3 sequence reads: CASSQDPVSQYF. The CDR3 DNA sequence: TGCGCCAGCAGCCAAGATCCAGTATCCCAGTACTTC.

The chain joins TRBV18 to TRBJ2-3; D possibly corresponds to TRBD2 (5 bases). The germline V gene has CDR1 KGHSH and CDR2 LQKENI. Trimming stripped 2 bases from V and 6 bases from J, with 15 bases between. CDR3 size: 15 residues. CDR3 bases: TGTGCCAGCTCACCAGGTGGACTTGGAAGGGATACGCAGTATTTT. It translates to CASSPGGLGRDTQYF.

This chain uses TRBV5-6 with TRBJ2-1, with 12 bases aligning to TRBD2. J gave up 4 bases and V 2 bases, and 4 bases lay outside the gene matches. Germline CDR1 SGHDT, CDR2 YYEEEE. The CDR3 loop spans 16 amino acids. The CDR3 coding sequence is TGTGCCAGCAGCTTTGGACTAGCGGGGTCTTACAATGAGCAGTTCTTC. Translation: CASSFGLAGSYNEQFF.

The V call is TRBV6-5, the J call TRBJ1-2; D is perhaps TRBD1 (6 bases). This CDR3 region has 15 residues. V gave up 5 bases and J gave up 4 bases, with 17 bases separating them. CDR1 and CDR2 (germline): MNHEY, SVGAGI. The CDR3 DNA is TGTGCCAGCAGTCGGACCTCAGGGGATTTCTATGGCTACACCTTC. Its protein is CASSRTSGDFYGYTF.

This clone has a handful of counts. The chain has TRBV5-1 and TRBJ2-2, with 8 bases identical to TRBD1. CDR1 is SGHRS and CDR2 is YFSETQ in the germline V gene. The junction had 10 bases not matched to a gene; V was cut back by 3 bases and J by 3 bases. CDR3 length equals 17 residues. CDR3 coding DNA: TGCGCCAGCAGCTCCCGGCCAGGGGGCCAAGACACCGGGGAGCTGTTTTTT. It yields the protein CASSSRPGGQDTGELFF.

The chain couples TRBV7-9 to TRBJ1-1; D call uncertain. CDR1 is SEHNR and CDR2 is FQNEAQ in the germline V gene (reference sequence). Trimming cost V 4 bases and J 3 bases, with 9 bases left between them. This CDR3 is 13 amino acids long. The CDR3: CASSSGVDTEAFF. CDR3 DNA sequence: TGTGCCAGCAGCTCCGGAGTGGACACTGAAGCTTTCTTT.

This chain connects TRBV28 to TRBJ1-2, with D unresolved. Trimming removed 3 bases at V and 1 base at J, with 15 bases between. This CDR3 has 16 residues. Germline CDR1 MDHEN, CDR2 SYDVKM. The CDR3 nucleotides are TGTGCCAGCAGTTTCGACTCCGTGAGGTATAACTATGGCTACACCTTC. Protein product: CASSFDSVRYNYGYTF.

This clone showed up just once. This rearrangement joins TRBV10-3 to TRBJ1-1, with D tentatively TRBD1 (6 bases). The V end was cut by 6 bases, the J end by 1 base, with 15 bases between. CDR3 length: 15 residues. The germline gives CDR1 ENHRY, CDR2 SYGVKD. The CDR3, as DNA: TGTGCCATCAGACGACAGGAAACCTGGAACACTGAAGCTTTCTTT. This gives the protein CAIRRQETWNTEAFF.

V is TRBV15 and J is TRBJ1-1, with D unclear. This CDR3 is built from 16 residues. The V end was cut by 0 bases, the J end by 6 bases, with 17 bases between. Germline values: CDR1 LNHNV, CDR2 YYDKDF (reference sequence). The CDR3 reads CATSRDEYGEGPEAFF. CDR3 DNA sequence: TGTGCCACCAGCAGAGATGAGTACGGGGAAGGGCCTGAAGCTTTCTTT.